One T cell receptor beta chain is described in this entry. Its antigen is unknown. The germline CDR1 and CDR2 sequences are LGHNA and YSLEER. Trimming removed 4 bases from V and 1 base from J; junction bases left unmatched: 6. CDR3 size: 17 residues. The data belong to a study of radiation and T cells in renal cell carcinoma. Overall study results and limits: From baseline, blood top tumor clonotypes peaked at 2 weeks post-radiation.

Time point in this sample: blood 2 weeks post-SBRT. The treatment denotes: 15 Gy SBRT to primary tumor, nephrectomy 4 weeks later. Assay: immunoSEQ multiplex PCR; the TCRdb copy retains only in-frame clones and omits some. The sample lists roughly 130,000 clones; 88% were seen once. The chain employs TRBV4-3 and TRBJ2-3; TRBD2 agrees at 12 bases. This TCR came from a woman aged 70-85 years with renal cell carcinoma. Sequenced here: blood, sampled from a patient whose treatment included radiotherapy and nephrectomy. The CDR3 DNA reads TGCGCCAGCAGCCCCAGCCGGACTAGCGGGGGCACAGATACGCAGTATTTT. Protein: CASSPSRTSGGTDTQYF.